Following are 30 T cell receptor beta chains from one sample sequenced in a study of OX40 agonist ivuxolimab in advanced cancers. Data came from immunoSEQ multiplex PCR; TCRdb stores just in-frame clones and leaves some out. In the table there are under 50,000 clones, about three quarters of which are singletons. The material sequenced was CD4+ or CD8+ T cells sorted from blood, taken in a trial of the OX40 agonist ivuxolimab. Source of these receptors: an adult with an advanced solid tumor such as melanoma, head and neck, liver or kidney cancer.

The chain uses TRBV19 and TRBJ2-3; D assignment may be TRBD1 or TRBD2 (5 bases each). CDR1 and CDR2 from the germline V gene are LNHDA and SQIVND (reference sequence). The germline V and J ends were trimmed by 8 bases and 3 bases, with 12 bases remaining between them. The CDR3 runs to 13 residues. CDR3 residues: CASSSGRTDTQYF. The CDR3 DNA follows: TGTGCCAGTTCCTCGGGGCGTACAGATACGCAGTATTTT. The variable domain in full, completed from reference TRBV19 and TRBJ2-3, reads DGGITQSPKYLFRKEGQNVTLSCEQNLNHDAMYWYRQDPGQGLRLIYYSQIVNDFQKGDIAEGYSVSREKKESFPLTVTSAQKNPTAFYLCASSSGRTDTQYFGPGTRLTVL.

The CDR3 coding sequence is TGTGCCAGCGGCGTGCGGTCCACTGAAGCTTTCTTT. It encodes CASGVRSTEAFF. The chain is built from TRBV18 and TRBJ1-1; D not certain. Germline-derived CDR1 and CDR2 are KGHSH and LQKENI. This CDR3 comprises 12 residues. V was cut by 8 bases and J by 4 bases, with 11 bases left in between.

This clone appeared once. The gene calls are TRBV6-1 and TRBJ1-2, with 8 bases lining up with TRBD1. Trimming at V came to 4 bases and at J to 4 bases, leaving 2 bases not matched to a gene. The CDR3 is 13 residues long. Per the germline V gene, CDR1 is MNHNS and CDR2 is SASEGT. CDR3 in amino acids: CASSGTGTYGYTF. CDR3 nucleotide sequence: TGTGCCAGCAGTGGGACAGGGACCTATGGCTACACCTTC.

This clone has a handful of counts. The chain combines TRBV30 with TRBJ2-7, with 7 bases identical to TRBD2. The trim removed 0 bases at V and 2 bases at J, leaving 13 bases unmatched. Germline CDR1 reads GTSNPN; CDR2 reads SVGIG (reference sequence). The CDR3 consists of 17 residues. CDR3 in amino acids: CAWSVIGSASGTYEQYF. CDR3 bases: TGTGCCTGGAGTGTAATCGGGTCGGCTAGCGGAACCTACGAGCAGTACTTC.

The V call is TRBV30, the J call TRBJ1-2; D perhaps matches TRBD1 (6 bases). This CDR3 region has 12 residues. From germline, CDR1 is GTSNPN and CDR2 SVGIG (reference sequence). Deletions cut 6 bases from V and 4 bases from J, with 12 bases between. CDR3: CACGQSFYGYTF. The CDR3 DNA is TGTGCCTGTGGACAGTCTTTCTATGGCTACACCTTC.

About this clone itself: Other DNA sequences in this sample translate to the same CDR3. The chain recombines TRBV30 with TRBJ2-1; D assignment may be TRBD1 or TRBD2 (6 bases each). This CDR3 has 16 residues. CDR1 and CDR2 from the germline V gene are GTSNPN and SVGIG (reference sequence). The germline V and J ends were trimmed by 3 bases and 1 base, with 16 bases remaining between them. The chain's CDR3 is CAWRGAGGGSYNEQFF. Written as DNA, the CDR3 is TGTGCCTGGAGGGGGGCCGGGGGCGGTTCCTACAATGAGCAGTTCTTC.

The chain combines TRBV5-8 with TRBJ2-7; possibly TRBD1 or TRBD2 for D (5 bases each). This CDR3 is 16 amino acids long. Between the trimmed V and J ends, which lost 2 bases and 0 bases, there was a span of 15 bases. Germline values: CDR1 SGHTS, CDR2 YDEGEE. CDR3 sequence reads: CASSFLVGTVSYEQYF. CDR3 DNA sequence: TGTGCCAGCAGCTTCCTTGTAGGGACGGTCTCCTACGAGCAGTACTTC. The full variable domain, completed using reference TRBV5-8 and TRBJ2-7, is EAGVTQSPTHLIKTRGQQATLRCSPISGHTSVYWYQQALGLGLQFLLWYDEGEERNRGNFPPRFSGRQFPNYSSELNVNALELEDSALYLCASSFLVGTVSYEQYFGPGTRLTVT.

The chain is built from TRBV2 and TRBJ2-1, with D unclear. The V gene's germline CDR1 is SNHLY and CDR2 FYNNEI. The V end was cut by 7 bases, the J end by 2 bases, with 9 bases between. The CDR3 loop spans 13 amino acids. CDR3 bases: TGTGCCAGCATCCCGTCCCCCTACAATGAGCAGTTCTTC. Encoded protein: CASIPSPYNEQFF.

The V call is TRBV6-1, the J call TRBJ2-1; 13 bases line up with TRBD2. V dropped 4 bases and J dropped 6; count of bases not matched to a gene: 9. The CDR3 totals 17 residues. Germline V gene lookup returns CDR1 MNHNS and CDR2 SASEGT. The CDR3: CASSARTSGSLPNEQFF. In DNA, the CDR3 is TGTGCCAGCAGTGCTAGGACTAGCGGGAGTCTACCCAATGAGCAGTTCTTC.

By sample fraction, this clone is medium-sized. The chain couples TRBV7-2 to TRBJ2-3; 9 bases map to TRBD2. The trim removed 1 base at V and 4 bases at J, leaving 9 bases unmatched. The V gene's germline CDR1 is SGHTA and CDR2 FQGNSA. The CDR3 is 17 residues long. As DNA, the CDR3 is TGTGCCAGCAGCTTAGTGGCGGGAGGGGCGCGGTCAGATACGCAGTATTTT. Amino acid sequence: CASSLVAGGARSDTQYF.

V and J are TRBV29-1 and TRBJ2-3, with TRBD2 identical over 7 bases. CDR3 length: 14 amino acids. Germline V gene lookup returns CDR1 SQVTM and CDR2 ANQGSEA. J gave up 9 bases and V 5 bases, and 14 bases lay outside the gene matches. The CDR3 sequence: CSVRPAGALGTQYF. The CDR3 DNA reads as TGCAGCGTTAGGCCCGCGGGAGCGCTCGGGACGCAGTATTTT.

J is TRBJ1-4 and V is TRBV2; possibly TRBD1 for D (6 bases). The V gene's germline CDR1 is SNHLY and CDR2 FYNNEI. CDR3 size: 17 residues. V lost 1 base, J lost 9 bases, and 21 bases lay in between. CDR3 bases: TGTGCCAGCAGTGAAGGAAACCCAGGGGCGAATCCAAAAAAACTGTTTTTT. Its translation: CASSEGNPGANPKKLFF.

This clone was counted a few times. The chain has TRBV10-2 and TRBJ2-7; TRBD1 might be the D (6 bases). Trimming took off 4 bases at V and 6 bases at J, with 25 bases between the two ends. This CDR3 is 17 amino acids long. The germline V gene encodes CDR1 WSHSY and CDR2 SAAADI. The DNA of the CDR3 is TGCGCCAGCAGTGGGTCCCCGGGACATTCCCTCTCCGGCGAGCAGTACTTC. This codes for CASSGSPGHSLSGEQYF.

Regarding this clone: One end of the junction varies from germline; a read error may be responsible. The chain uses TRBV5-4 and TRBJ1-2, with no clear D. Per the germline V gene, CDR1 is SGHNT and CDR2 is YYREEE (reference sequence). The CDR3 totals 13 residues. Here the CDR3 DNA reads TGTGGCAGCAGACCGGGAGGAGACTATGGCTACACCTTC. Residues: CGSRPGGDYGYTF.

This chain connects TRBV6-1 to TRBJ2-3; D not certain. CDR3 length: 11 residues. The germline CDR1 and CDR2 sequences are MNHNS and SASEGT. With 11 bases removed from V and 0 bases from J, the gap between germline ends came to 6 bases. The CDR3: CAGFSTDTQYF. CDR3 nucleotide sequence: TGTGCCGGATTTAGCACAGATACGCAGTATTTT.

V and J are TRBV4-1 and TRBJ1-2; 12 nucleotides agree with TRBD1. Germline V gives CDR1 MGHRA, CDR2 YSYEKL. J lost 0 bases, V lost 3 bases, and 2 bases had no gene match. The CDR3 length is 16 residues. CDR3 amino acids: CASSQGQGAANYGYTF. For the CDR3, the DNA is TGCGCCAGCAGCCAGGGACAGGGGGCGGCTAACTATGGCTACACCTTC.

This chain joins TRBV30 and TRBJ2-3; D is uncertain. Looked up from germline, CDR1 is GTSNPN and CDR2 is SVGIG (reference sequence). V was trimmed by 3 bases and J by 6 bases, leaving 10 bases between them. The CDR3 runs 12 residues. CDR3 protein: CAWSPARDTQYF. For the CDR3, the DNA is TGTGCCTGGAGCCCAGCGAGGGATACGCAGTATTTT.

Turning to this clone: One end of the junction is discordant with germline, which a read error may explain. The V and J genes are TRBV6-1 and TRBJ1-2, with D possibly TRBD1 on 6 matching bases. The CDR3 loop spans 12 amino acids. The germline CDR1 and CDR2 sequences are MNHNS and SASEGT. The CDR3 reads CASNEQGFGYTF. The DNA of the CDR3 is TGTGCCAGCAATGAACAGGGCTTTGGCTACACCTTC.

CDR3 loop: CASTRSDGDYEQYF. CDR3 in DNA: TGTGCCAGCACCAGAAGTGACGGGGACTACGAGCAGTACTTC. The chain is built from TRBV28 and TRBJ2-5; perhaps TRBD2 as D (5 bases). The DNA end lines up better with TRBJ2-7; the J call may be wrong. The CDR3 has 14 residues. Looked up from germline, CDR1 is MDHEN and CDR2 is SYDVKM.

The V and J genes are TRBV5-1 and TRBJ2-6; 7 bases fit TRBD2. This CDR3 contains 16 residues. Germline V gene lookup returns CDR1 SGHRS and CDR2 YFSETQ. With V trimmed by 0 bases and J by 2 bases, 2 bases remained unmatched. This CDR3 is CASSLAGGAGANVLTF. CDR3 DNA: TGCGCCAGCAGCTTGGCGGGGGGAGCTGGGGCCAACGTCCTGACTTTC.

The V gene is TRBV11-2, the J gene TRBJ2-2, with D possibly called TRBD1 or TRBD2 (6 bases each). Trimming cost V 4 bases and J 3 bases, with 9 bases left between them. The CDR3 has 14 residues. CDR1 SGHAT and CDR2 FQNNGV come from the germline V gene. CDR3 sequence reads: CASSYRGDTGELFF. The CDR3 DNA reads TGTGCCAGCAGCTATAGGGGGGACACCGGGGAGCTGTTTTTT.

The V call is TRBV28, the J call TRBJ2-5; maybe TRBD2 (5 bases). V gave up 8 bases and J gave up 2 bases, with 15 bases separating them. This CDR3 region has 14 residues. Per the germline V gene, CDR1 is MDHEN and CDR2 is SYDVKM. CDR3 nucleotide sequence: TGTGCCAGCGCCGTCCCCGGGATTCAAGAGACCCAGTACTTC. This translates into CASAVPGIQETQYF.

This clone was seen a handful of times. V usage is TRBV7-2 and J usage is TRBJ1-1; a possible D gene is TRBD1 (6 bases). The V gene's germline CDR1 is SGHTA and CDR2 FQGNSA. V was cut by 5 bases and J by 5 bases, with 15 bases left in between. The CDR3 runs 14 residues. The CDR3: CASSIEYRVTEAFF. The DNA for the CDR3 is TGTGCCAGCAGCATAGAATACAGGGTTACTGAAGCTTTCTTT.

The chain recombines TRBV28 with TRBJ2-3, with 12 positions matching TRBD2. J was trimmed by 3 bases and V by 10 bases; bases with no gene match: 11. The CDR3 consists of 16 residues. The germline CDR1 and CDR2 sequences are MDHEN and SYDVKM. CDR3 amino acids: CATTFLAGGYTDTQYF. The CDR3 DNA sequence: TGTGCCACGACTTTTCTAGCGGGAGGGTATACAGATACGCAGTATTTT.

CDR3 residues: CASSWGTATKNIQYF. As DNA, the CDR3 is TGTGCCAGCAGCTGGGGGACCGCGACCAAAAACATTCAGTACTTC. The chain has TRBV9 and TRBJ2-4, with D perhaps being TRBD1 or TRBD2 (5 bases each). With 4 bases removed from V and 2 bases from J, the gap between germline ends came to 13 bases. Germline V gives CDR1 SGDLS, CDR2 YYNGEE. The CDR3 covers 15 residues. Drawing the rest from reference TRBV9 and TRBJ2-4, the complete variable domain is DSGVTQTPKHLITATGQRVTLRCSPRSGDLSVYWYQQSLDQGLQFLIQYYNGEERAKGNILERFSAQQFPDLHSELNLSSLELGDSALYFCASSWGTATKNIQYFGAGTRLSVL.

The gene calls are TRBV5-1 and TRBJ2-1; 11 nucleotides agree with TRBD2. CDR1 SGHRS and CDR2 YFSETQ come from the germline V gene. This CDR3 spans 15 amino acids. Trimming took 4 bases from V and 3 from J; bases not matched to a gene: 3. Written as DNA, the CDR3 is TGCGCCAGCAGCGGTAGCGGGAGGGGCTACAATGAGCAGTTCTTC. This codes for CASSGSGRGYNEQFF.

The CDR3 is CASSYPSGATDTQYF. The CDR3 DNA reads TGTGCCAGCAGTTACCCCTCAGGGGCCACAGATACGCAGTATTTT. The V gene is TRBV6-5, the J gene TRBJ2-3, with TRBD1 as a possible D gene (6 bases). The CDR3 spans 15 residues. In germline, CDR1 is MNHEY, CDR2 SVGAGI. V lost 2 bases, J lost 2 bases, and 11 bases lay in between.

This chain uses TRBV18 with TRBJ2-5, with 7 bases that match TRBD1. Germline V lookup: CDR1 KGHSH, CDR2 LQKENI. This CDR3 is 16 amino acids long. V shed 0 bases and J 0 bases; nucleotides not matched to a gene: 4. CDR3: CASSPPRGQDQETQYF. For the CDR3, the DNA is TGTGCCAGCTCACCACCAAGGGGGCAGGACCAAGAGACCCAGTACTTC.

The rearrangement uses TRBV27 and TRBJ1-2; no definite D call. V lost 0 bases and J lost 6, with 11 bases in between. The CDR3 totals 14 residues. Germline assignment: CDR1 MNHEY and CDR2 SMNVEV (reference sequence). The DNA for the CDR3 is TGTGCCAGCAGTTTATCCCGACCGTCCGATGGCTACACCTTC. Translating it yields CASSLSRPSDGYTF.

V usage is TRBV28 and J usage is TRBJ1-3, with a weak D call TRBD1 (6 bases). Germline V gene lookup returns CDR1 MDHEN and CDR2 SYDVKM. V lost 0 bases, J lost 0 bases, and 9 bases lay in between. The CDR3 runs 16 residues. The CDR3 loop is CASSLWKGDSGNTIYF. The CDR3 region has the DNA TGTGCCAGCAGTTTATGGAAGGGGGACTCTGGAAACACCATATATTTT. Looking up the rest from reference TRBV28 and TRBJ1-3 gives the full variable domain: DVKVTQSSRYLVKRTGEKVFLECVQDMDHENMFWYRQDPGLGLRLIYFSYDVKMKEKGDIPEGYSVSREKKERFSLILESASTNQTSMYLCASSLWKGDSGNTIYFGEGSWLTVV.